The 29 T cell receptor beta chains presented below share a single source sample, sequenced in a study of beta chain features in type 1 diabetes. Expressed TCRB transcripts were sequenced, since all the RNA that had been isolated was reverse transcribed. Clones were read by immunoSEQ multiplex PCR, and TCRdb kept only the in-frame ones, dropping some. The sample shows just over 600,000 clones, around 15% of them seen only once. Sequencing was carried out using naive CD4+ T cells from blood. The receptors stem from a man in his late teens or twenties in good health.

This clone appeared a few times. The rearrangement uses TRBV2 and TRBJ2-7; 9 bases agree with TRBD2. The CDR3 totals 18 residues. Germline CDR1 SNHLY, CDR2 FYNNEI. V lost 2 bases to trimming and J lost 2 bases; unmatched junction nucleotides: 13. The CDR3 nucleotides read TGTGCCAGCAGTGAAAGTGGCGGGAGGGCGCTCGGGACCTACGAGCAGTACTTC. Its translation: CASSESGGRALGTYEQYF.

This clone was seen a handful of times. This sequence joins TRBV7-9 and TRBJ1-3; TRBD1 matches 9 bases. The germline V gene has CDR1 SEHNR and CDR2 FQNEAQ (reference sequence). V lost 5 bases and J lost 0; bases outside the gene matches: 11. This CDR3 spans 18 amino acids. CDR3 sequence (DNA): TGTGCCAGCAGCACACGGGACAGGGCCCATCTCTCTGGAAACACCATATATTTT. It is translated as CASSTRDRAHLSGNTIYF.

The chain is built from TRBV19 and TRBJ2-3, with TRBD1 matching 7 bases. This CDR3 has 14 residues. V was clipped by 7 bases and J by 4 bases; unmatched bases: 8. The germline gives CDR1 LNHDA, CDR2 SQIVND (reference sequence). CDR3 amino acids: CASKMTGLPDTQYF. CDR3 in DNA: TGTGCCAGTAAGATGACAGGGCTCCCAGATACGCAGTATTTT.

This clone was detected only a few times. The chain links TRBV6-5 to TRBJ1-1; perhaps TRBD1 as D (5 bases). CDR3 size: 14 residues. Germline lookup yields CDR1 MNHEY and CDR2 SVGAGI. Trimming removed 0 bases at V and 10 bases at J, with 15 bases between. DNA for the CDR3: TGTGCCAGCAGTTACTCCGGACCCGCCAGGGTAGCTTTCTTT. Its protein is CASSYSGPARVAFF.

In the case of this clone: Other DNA sequences in this specimen translate into the identical CDR3. The CDR3 loop reads CASSGTGDQPQHF. The CDR3 bases are TGTGCCAGCAGCGGAACTGGGGATCAGCCCCAGCATTTT. The chain uses TRBV9 and TRBJ1-5; D gene ambiguous. V dropped 3 bases and J dropped 5 bases, with 9 bases sitting between them. The CDR3 runs 13 residues. Germline loops: CDR1 SGDLS, CDR2 YYNGEE.

This chain connects TRBV5-1 to TRBJ2-3; D ambiguous. Germline CDR1 reads SGHRS; CDR2 reads YFSETQ. CDR3 length equals 16 residues. Trimming stripped 0 bases from V and 1 base from J, with 12 bases between. The CDR3 DNA is TGCGCCAGCAGCTTGGTTGGGATCTCTGGCACAGATACGCAGTATTTT. It specifies CASSLVGISGTDTQYF.

This clone was seen a handful of times. V gene TRBV7-9 combines with J gene TRBJ1-1, with 8 bases aligning to TRBD1. CDR1 and CDR2 from the germline V gene are SEHNR and FQNEAQ (reference sequence). The trim removed 0 bases at V and 1 base at J, leaving 4 bases unmatched. This CDR3 comprises 16 residues. CDR3 DNA: TGTGCCAGCAGCTTAGCGGCAGGGGGCCGGAACACTGAAGCTTTCTTT. It translates to CASSLAAGGRNTEAFF.

The CDR3 reads CASSLLTGELAKNIQYF. CDR3 sequence (DNA): TGTGCCAGCAGCCTATTGACAGGGGAGCTAGCCAAAAACATTCAGTACTTC. This chain connects TRBV7-9 to TRBJ2-4, with TRBD1 matching over 8 bases. V was pared by 5 bases and J by 0 bases, with 9 bases of the junction left unmatched. The CDR3 spans 17 residues. The germline V gene encodes CDR1 SEHNR and CDR2 FQNEAQ (reference sequence).

This chain connects TRBV7-2 to TRBJ2-5, with 13 nucleotides matching TRBD2. CDR1 SGHTA and CDR2 FQGNSA come from the germline V gene. V lost 4 bases, J lost 3 bases, and 11 bases stayed unmatched. This CDR3 spans 18 amino acids. The CDR3 region has the DNA TGTGCCAGCAGCTCTCTCGGGACTAGCGGGATAATGAAAGAGACCCAGTACTTC. Translated: CASSSLGTSGIMKETQYF.

The chain recombines TRBV5-1 with TRBJ2-5; D may be TRBD1 (6 bases). V was shortened by 2 bases and J by 2 bases, with 13 bases between the two germline ends. The V gene's germline CDR1 is SGHRS and CDR2 YFSETQ. The CDR3 has 15 amino acids. CDR3 amino acids: CASSFVGGTQETQYF. The CDR3 region has the DNA TGCGCCAGCAGCTTTGTAGGGGGTACGCAAGAGACCCAGTACTTC.

The V gene is TRBV2, the J gene TRBJ2-7; no reliable D call. The V gene lost 2 bases and the J gene lost 2 bases, with 7 bases spanning the gap. The CDR3 length is 13 residues. Germline assignment: CDR1 SNHLY and CDR2 FYNNEI. CDR3 bases: TGTGCCAGCAGTGAACTGGCAGCCTACGAGCAGTACTTC. Its translation is CASSELAAYEQYF.

The chain has TRBV5-1 and TRBJ2-5; 12 nucleotides align to TRBD2. Germline-derived CDR1 and CDR2 are SGHRS and YFSETQ. Trimming removed 0 bases from V and 5 bases from J; junction bases left unmatched: 2. This CDR3 region has 15 residues. The CDR3 protein is CASSLGLAGVETQYF. CDR3 nucleotides: TGCGCCAGCAGCTTGGGACTAGCGGGGGTGGAGACCCAGTACTTC.

This clone has a handful of counts. The chain recombines TRBV10-3 with TRBJ2-3; a weak D match, TRBD2 (5 bases). With 4 bases removed from V and 5 bases from J, the gap between germline ends came to 13 bases. This CDR3 has 14 residues. From germline, CDR1 is ENHRY and CDR2 SYGVKD. In DNA form, the CDR3 reads TGTGCCATCAGTGGGGAGTTCGGCGGAGATACGCAGTATTTT. It codes for CAISGEFGGDTQYF.

The DNA of the CDR3 is TGTGCCAGTAGTGCGCAGGGGTTAGATACGCAGTATTTT. This gives the protein CASSAQGLDTQYF. V is TRBV19 and J is TRBJ2-3, with D perhaps matching TRBD1 (6 bases). Per germline, CDR1 LNHDA and CDR2 SQIVND (reference sequence). V was clipped by 5 bases and J by 5 bases, with 11 bases between them. This CDR3 region has 13 residues.

The table lists this clone with a few counts. The genes are TRBV4-3 and TRBJ2-7; weak D call: TRBD1 (5 bases). V lost 0 bases to trimming and J lost 1 base, with 19 bases between them. The CDR3 extends over 18 amino acids. Germline-derived CDR1 and CDR2 are LGHNA and YSLEER. The CDR3 DNA is TGCGCCAGCAGCCAAGATCTCGGTGGCCAGGGTGGATCCTACGAGCAGTACTTC. Residues: CASSQDLGGQGGSYEQYF.

This chain connects TRBV5-1 to TRBJ2-3; TRBD2 might be the D (7 bases). The CDR3 contains 13 residues. Trimming took 4 bases from V and 4 from J, leaving 10 bases between them. Germline V gene sequence: CDR1 SGHRS, CDR2 YFSETQ. CDR3 DNA sequence: TGCGCCAGCAGCCCGGGGGGCCCAGATACGCAGTATTTT. This sequence encodes CASSPGGPDTQYF.

This chain joins TRBV10-3 and TRBJ2-1, with 9 bases aligning to TRBD2. CDR1 ENHRY and CDR2 SYGVKD come from the germline V gene. The CDR3 is 17 amino acids. V gave up 2 bases and J gave up 8 bases; unmatched junction bases: 13. CDR3: CAISEPQPGLALYEQFF. As DNA, the CDR3 is TGTGCCATCAGTGAGCCTCAACCGGGACTAGCCCTTTATGAGCAGTTCTTC.

The table lists this clone with a few counts. This chain joins TRBV7-2 and TRBJ1-2; 9 positions match TRBD1. The CDR3 is 13 residues long. Per the germline V gene, CDR1 is SGHTA and CDR2 is FQGNSA. The junction had 2 bases not matched to a gene; V was cut back by 5 bases and J by 4 bases. CDR3 region: CASSQTGGYGYTF. CDR3 sequence (DNA): TGTGCCAGCAGCCAGACAGGGGGCTATGGCTACACCTTC.

This chain uses TRBV30 with TRBJ1-6; D might be TRBD1 (5 bases). This CDR3 spans 12 amino acids. V lost 8 bases, J lost 4 bases, and 9 bases lay in between. Germline V lookup: CDR1 GTSNPN, CDR2 SVGIG (reference sequence). CDR3 sequence reads: CAAGRYNSPLHF. CDR3 DNA sequence: TGTGCCGCAGGGAGATATAATTCACCCCTCCACTTT.

This clone has just a few counts. DNA of the CDR3: TGTGCTAGTGGTTTGGTGCGGTGGGGCGCGAGCTCCTACAATGAGCAGTTCTTC. Amino acid sequence: CASGLVRWGASSYNEQFF. The chain joins TRBV12-5 to TRBJ2-1; a weak D match, TRBD1 (5 bases). The germline V gene encodes CDR1 LGHNT and CDR2 FRNRAP. The ends were cut back, 0 bases at V and 0 bases at J, with 15 bases in the middle. This CDR3 contains 18 residues.

This clone was seen more than once but under ten times. The chain has TRBV23-1 and TRBJ1-1, with D possibly TRBD1 on 6 matching bases. TRBV23-1 is reported as an ORF; its role is uncertain. Trimming cost V 6 bases and J 5 bases, with 10 bases left between them. This CDR3 contains 12 residues. The CDR3 nucleotides read TGCGCCAGCAGGAGAGGGGGGACTGAAGCTTTCTTT. Translating it yields CASRRGGTEAFF.

V usage is TRBV7-2 and J usage is TRBJ2-1, with 10 bases aligning to TRBD2. Unmatched junction bases numbered 5, after V lost 1 base and J lost 5 bases. This CDR3 has 16 residues. Germline-derived CDR1 and CDR2 are SGHTA and FQGNSA. In DNA, the CDR3 is TGTGCCAGCAGCTTAGTAGGGACTAGCGCTAACAATGAGCAGTTCTTC. Translated: CASSLVGTSANNEQFF.

This clone was observed a handful of times. The CDR3: CASSPRGGLGPPYNEQFF. CDR3 DNA: TGTGCCAGCAGCCCCAGGGGGGGACTAGGCCCTCCCTACAATGAGCAGTTCTTC. This chain joins TRBV7-8 and TRBJ2-1, with D perhaps TRBD2 (8 bases). V dropped 5 bases and J dropped 2 bases, with 22 bases sitting between them. The CDR3 has 18 amino acids. Germline lookup yields CDR1 SGHVS and CDR2 FQNEAQ.

This clone was seen a handful of times. The chain is built from TRBV9 and TRBJ2-2, with 7 bases that match TRBD1. Germline CDR1 is SGDLS and CDR2 is YYNGEE. Trimming took 7 bases from V and 4 from J; bases not matched to a gene: 10. This CDR3 has 15 residues. The CDR3 nucleotides are TGTGCCAGCCGGCGCACAGGGGATTTCACCGGGGAGCTGTTTTTT. Protein sequence: CASRRTGDFTGELFF.

There are a few counts of this clone. The gene calls are TRBV27 and TRBJ2-3; D is perhaps TRBD2 (5 bases). The CDR3 has 14 residues. Germline V CDR1 and CDR2: MNHEY, SMNVEV (reference sequence). The V end was cut by 7 bases, the J end by 3 bases, with 14 bases between. The CDR3 is CASTLGSSTDTQYF. CDR3 bases: TGTGCCAGCACCCTAGGGAGTAGTACAGATACGCAGTATTTT.

The chain couples TRBV7-2 to TRBJ2-7; D may match TRBD1 or TRBD2 (5 bases each). The CDR3 covers 13 residues. Germline V gene data show CDR1 as SGHTA and CDR2 as FQGNSA. The V end was cut by 7 bases, the J end by 4 bases, with 14 bases between. The CDR3 DNA sequence: TGTGCCAGCATTGGGGGAGCCAAGTACGAGCAGTACTTC. Amino acid sequence: CASIGGAKYEQYF.

This clone appeared a few times. This chain links TRBV7-2 with TRBJ2-3; perhaps TRBD2 as D (6 bases). Deletions cut 2 bases from V and 2 bases from J, with 14 bases between. The length of the CDR3 is 16 residues. Germline assignment: CDR1 SGHTA and CDR2 FQGNSA. The CDR3: CASSLRQRAYTDTQYF. The DNA of the CDR3 is TGTGCCAGCAGCTTACGGCAGCGGGCCTACACAGATACGCAGTATTTT.

The V and J genes are TRBV7-9 and TRBJ2-7, with 7 bases matching TRBD1. V was clipped by 5 bases and J by 0 bases; unmatched bases: 7. This CDR3 is 15 amino acids long. Germline V gives CDR1 SEHNR, CDR2 FQNEAQ (reference sequence). The CDR3 coding sequence is TGTGCCAGCAGCAGGCCGGGACAGAGCTCCTACGAGCAGTACTTC. Translated, it gives CASSRPGQSSYEQYF.

V and J are TRBV15 and TRBJ1-2; TRBD1 agrees at 7 bases. From germline, CDR1 is LNHNV and CDR2 YYDKDF (reference sequence). The CDR3 is made up of 16 amino acids. Germline trimming cut 0 bases from V and 4 bases from J; bases unmatched to any gene: 8. The CDR3: CATSRDLRDSLYGYTF. The CDR3 DNA follows: TGTGCCACCAGCAGAGACCTCCGGGACAGTCTCTATGGCTACACCTTC.